The 13 T cell receptor beta chains presented below share a single source sample, sequenced in a study of vaccination and CD4 T cells after COVID-19. The time point is: late sampling 161 to 241 days after vaccination in three convalescent patients. TCRdb reprocessed the PCR reads via MiXCR and lists one record per CDR3 protein. The sample records some 28,000 distinct CDR3 sequences, roughly 50% being singletons. The source was CD4+ T cells from blood, collected about 7 months after SARS-CoV-2 vaccination. All receptors come from a human donor who had recovered from COVID-19.

The rearrangement uses TRBV27 and TRBJ1-2; possible D gene TRBD1, 6 bases. V dropped 6 bases and J dropped 4 bases, with 12 bases sitting between them. This CDR3 region has 13 residues. The germline V gene encodes CDR1 MNHEY and CDR2 SMNVEV (reference sequence). CDR3 residues: CASRQTGFYGYTF. CDR3 in DNA: TGTGCCAGCAGACAGACAGGTTTCTATGGCTACACCTTC.

This chain uses TRBV2 with TRBJ2-1, with D perhaps matching TRBD1 or TRBD2 (5 bases each). The CDR3 totals 16 residues. Trimming took 2 bases from V and 2 from J, leaving 13 bases between them. The germline V gene has CDR1 SNHLY and CDR2 FYNNEI. DNA of the CDR3: TGTGCCAGCAGTGAAAACCCGGGGCCGGCCTACAATGAGCAGTTCTTC. It translates to CASSENPGPAYNEQFF.

The chain is built from TRBV20-1 and TRBJ2-7; D possibly corresponds to TRBD1 (5 bases). Per the germline V gene, CDR1 is DFQATT and CDR2 is SNEGSKA (reference sequence). The CDR3 is 15 amino acids. Trimming cost V 2 bases and J 3 bases, with 17 bases left between them. The CDR3 is CSARLIRGTLYEQYF. The CDR3 bases are TGCAGTGCTAGACTTATTAGGGGAACCCTCTACGAGCAGTACTTC.

There are a few counts of this clonotype. The chain combines TRBV7-2 with TRBJ2-1; TRBD2 agrees at 11 bases. The J segment lost 4 bases and the V segment lost 5 bases, leaving 10 bases of the junction unmatched. The CDR3 length is 17 residues. Germline V gene data show CDR1 as SGHTA and CDR2 as FQGNSA. The CDR3 sequence is CASSKMLLAGGYNEQFF. The CDR3 nucleotides are TGTGCCAGCAGCAAAATGCTTCTAGCGGGAGGATACAATGAGCAGTTCTTC. Full variable domain (remainder filled in from reference TRBV7-2 and TRBJ2-1): GAGVSQSPSNKVTEKGKDVELRCDPISGHTALYWYRQSLGQGLEFLIYFQGNSAPDKSGLPSDRFSAERTGGSVSTLTIQRTQQEDSAVYLCASSKMLLAGGYNEQFFGPGTRLTVL.

The chain is built from TRBV7-8 and TRBJ2-1, with D possibly TRBD2 on 5 matching bases. CDR1 is SGHVS and CDR2 is FQNEAQ in the germline V gene. The CDR3 covers 14 residues. Trimming pared 5 bases from V and 8 bases from J, leaving 16 bases between. Here the CDR3 DNA reads TGTGCCAGCAGCGTCCGGGATGGCGGTCATGAGCAGTTCTTC. Amino acids: CASSVRDGGHEQFF.

Only a few counts were recorded for this clonotype. V is TRBV19 and J is TRBJ2-7; TRBD2 matches at 10 bases. The CDR3 is 13 residues long. V shed 4 bases, J shed 7 bases, and the junction held 4 bases outside the gene matches. The germline V gene encodes CDR1 LNHDA and CDR2 SQIVND (reference sequence). This CDR3 reads CASSRTSGREQYF. The CDR3 nucleotides read TGTGCCAGTAGTAGGACTAGCGGCAGGGAGCAGTACTTC.

This clonotype was observed a handful of times. The junction does not match germline at one end; this may be a read error. V usage is TRBV28 and J usage is TRBJ2-3, with 9 bases that match TRBD2. CDR3 size: 15 residues. Germline assignment: CDR1 MDHEN and CDR2 SYDVKM. The CDR3: CASRSGTSSRDTQYF. DNA for the CDR3: TGTGCCAGCAGATCCGGGACTAGCAGCAGAGATACGCAGTATTTT.

V usage is TRBV10-1 and J usage is TRBJ1-1, with 7 bases matching TRBD1. Germline lookup yields CDR1 WNHNN and CDR2 SYGVQD (reference sequence). V shed 5 bases and J 4 bases; nucleotides not matched to a gene: 13. The CDR3 is 16 residues long. The CDR3 DNA follows: TGCGCCAGCAGTCCCGACAGGGCTTTCTTTCGCACTGAAGCTTTCTTT. Translation gives CASSPDRAFFRTEAFF.

This clonotype was counted a few times. V and J are TRBV6-1 and TRBJ2-3; TRBD1 matches 8 bases. V lost 2 bases to trimming and J lost 4 bases; unmatched junction nucleotides: 5. Germline CDR1 reads MNHNS; CDR2 reads SASEGT. The CDR3 contains 15 residues. The CDR3 nucleotides are TGTGCCAGCAGTGAACTGACAGGGGAACCAGATACGCAGTATTTT. Its translation is CASSELTGEPDTQYF.

This clonotype has just a few counts. The CDR3 spells CASIPDGYSYEQYF. The CDR3 region has the DNA TGTGCCAGCATCCCGGACGGCTATAGCTACGAGCAGTACTTC. The genes are TRBV6-1 and TRBJ2-7; D is unclear. CDR1 MNHNS and CDR2 SASEGT come from the germline V gene. The CDR3 sequence is 14 residues long. V lost 7 bases and J lost 3, with 16 bases in between.

A few counts support this clonotype. The chain recombines TRBV7-2 with TRBJ2-1, with D possibly being TRBD2 (6 bases). The germline V and J ends were trimmed by 2 bases and 5 bases, with 16 bases remaining between them. The CDR3 extends over 16 amino acids. Germline-derived CDR1 and CDR2 are SGHTA and FQGNSA. The CDR3 protein is CASSLPWRLGNNEQFF. The CDR3, as DNA: TGTGCCAGCAGCTTACCCTGGCGACTAGGGAACAATGAGCAGTTCTTC.

The gene calls are TRBV28 and TRBJ1-2; the D is unclear. From germline, CDR1 is MDHEN and CDR2 SYDVKM. CDR3 length: 14 residues. V lost 7 bases and J lost 5, with 17 bases in between. The CDR3 here is CASTNLVGRYGYTF. Here the CDR3 DNA reads TGTGCCAGCACAAATCTGGTAGGACGGTATGGCTACACCTTC.

The chain couples TRBV6-2 or TRBV6-3 to TRBJ2-3; TRBD1 might be the D (6 bases). This CDR3 is 14 amino acids long. Trimming shortened V by 4 bases and J by 4 bases, and 12 bases separated the two germline ends. The V gene's germline CDR1 is MNHEY and CDR2 SVGEGT. The CDR3 loop reads CASSWGRGADTQYF. The CDR3 bases are TGTGCCAGCAGTTGGGGGCGAGGGGCAGATACGCAGTATTTT.